This entry describes one T cell receptor beta chain. The V and J ends lost 4 bases and 6 bases, in that order; junction bases with no gene match: 2. The CDR3 covers 13 residues. Germline V lookup: CDR1 MGHDK, CDR2 SYGVNS. The data are from a study of blood T cell repertoires in COVID-19. Produced via immunoSEQ multiplex PCR; TCRdb's table is partial and in-frame only. The repertoire holds hundreds of thousands of clones, with roughly 90% as singletons. The TCR sequence derives from a woman aged 40 to 50 with acute COVID-19. This sequence joins TRBV25-1 and TRBJ2-2; 7 bases map to TRBD1. Sequenced sample: PBMCs or T cells enriched from blood (not recorded which). The CDR3 sequence: CASSAGGSGELFF. The CDR3 region has the DNA TGTGCCAGCAGTGCAGGGGGTTCCGGGGAGCTGTTTTTT.